This TCR beta chain was found in a study of shared clonotypes between healthy human individuals. Notes on the study in general: The expectation was that sequencing depth would affect clonotype sharing among donors.

A word on this clone: The antigen is unknown. The junction and the germline gene differ at one end; a read error may be behind it.

Using immunoSEQ multiplex PCR, the repertoire was profiled, and TCRdb retains in-frame clones only, with some absent. This sample has approximately 2,300,000 clones, with approximately 90% found just once. This CDR3 is built from 14 residues. CDR1 is SGHRS, CDR2 YFSETQ, per germline. This receptor was identified in a man between 18 and 35 years old in good health. Some clones in this sample may be carry-over from other donors' samples. Sequencing was done on a sample of naive CD4+ T cells from PBMCs. Noted subset: CD45RA+ positively selected. The chain has TRBV5-1 and TRBJ2-2; possible D gene TRBD2, 6 bases. The CDR3 DNA reads TGCACCAGCAGCACTAGCTGGGGTCCCGGGGAGCTGTTTTTT. Residues: CTSSTSWGPGELFF.